This T cell receptor (beta chain) originates from a study of T-cell reconstitution after alpha-beta-depleted transplantation in children. Preparing the TCRbeta library involved the use of unique molecular identifiers. TCRdb analysed the PCR reads with MiXCR anew, one entry per CDR3 protein. The profile shows 200,000 to 300,000 distinct CDR3 sequences, roughly a quarter of them singletons. V was trimmed by 6 bases and J by 5 bases, leaving 13 bases between them. The CDR3 loop spans 13 amino acids. In regard to this clonotype: Antigen: not known.

Findings and caveats of the study: Some patients' high day-60 TCRbeta diversity was traced to surviving recipient T cells and thymic progenitors. One year after transplant, T-cell counts and diversity came mostly from newly produced T cells. Reported findings indicate that, about two months after transplant, alpha-beta T cells came from several hundred expanded clones, which were derived from non-depleted graft cells.

The chain uses TRBV12-3 or TRBV12-4 and TRBJ2-5; the D gene is possibly TRBD1 (6 bases). This receptor was obtained from a female patient aged 2-9 years who had a stem cell transplant for congenital amegakaryocytic thrombocytopenia, so the T cells may come from the graft donor. The source was PBMCs, mostly from graft donor cells, collected 360 days after TCRalphabeta/CD19-depleted stem cell transplant. CDR3 sequence: CASRHGGMETQYF. The CDR3 DNA reads TGTGCCAGCAGGCATGGGGGCATGGAGACCCAGTACTTC.